This T cell receptor (beta chain) was retrieved from a study of cytotoxic CD8 clonotypes in ibrutinib-treated CLL (dated by TCRdb to about 2021). About the study as a whole: The cohort included some 14 treatment-naive and about a dozen relapsed/refractory patients; around 17 were IGHV unmutated. Partial responses were observed in 24 patients and complete responses in 2; after a median follow-up of roughly 62 months, remission was maintained in approximately 14 patients and progression was observed in around twelve. Response samples were taken after a median of 12 months on treatment, ranging from about 6 to 36 months. On average, each sample yielded around 250,000 productive templates and tens of thousands of productive rearrangements. Of the approximately 94 people in the trial, about 25 had longitudinal samples available. Cryopreserved peripheral blood mononuclear cells were obtained before treatment, at response, and at either sustained remission or disease progression. Overall results and qualifications from the work: Sampling times were not matched between patients in sustained remission and patients whose disease was progressing, and lymph node repertoires were not examined. Baseline clonality was found to be higher than that of age-matched healthy donors and was strongly correlated with circulating CD8+ T-cell counts. Public clonotypes were rare and either contracted or stayed stable during treatment, and the rise in clonality at ibrutinib response reflected the expansion of private clonotypes. At ibrutinib response clonality went up, during sustained remission it held steady, and at progression it dropped back toward baseline.

The goal of deep resolution MiSeq sequencing was a depth between 1 in 1 million and 1 in 200,000 T cells, and coverage averaged 10x per clonotype. TCR beta libraries were generated with the immunoSEQ hsTCRB Kit. Per the source publication's procedure: Data were analyzed with ImmunoSEQ Data Assistant and ImmunoSEQ Analyzer, with V, D and J genes assigned per IMGT definitions. Clonality, which ranges from 0 to 1, was calculated as one minus the normalized Shannon entropy of productive rearrangement frequencies. Only overrepresented clonotypes making up at least 0.05% of each patient's repertoire were included in the public clonotype analysis. Some twelve repertoires from age-matched healthy donors, obtained from immuneACCESS, served as clonality controls. The clones in this table, taken by TCRdb from immuneACCESS, are in-frame only. Not every clone is retained; where verified, under half of the shortfall comes from an unresolved V gene, and the cause of the rest is unknown. D and trimming were read from the DNA, whereas the V and J calls and clone size are those reported in that table. The sample data list more than 300,000 clones, and more than 65% of these were observed just once. The top ten hold about 6.3% of the sample.

For TCR beta library preparation, approximately 2 micrograms of genomic DNA was extracted from cryopreserved PBMCs. Longitudinal blood samples from CLL patients receiving ibrutinib monotherapy were subjected to high-throughput TCR beta sequencing. The patients took part in an open-label, single-center phase 2 trial of ibrutinib monotherapy. Via the germline V gene (reference sequence), CDR1 is LNHDA and CDR2 SQIVND. The CDR3 has 15 amino acids, counting the end cysteine and phenylalanine. CDR3 DNA is the only sequence kept; it has 45 bases, read in frame from the first base. Trimming at the junction amounts to 5 bases on V and 0 bases on J, and the germline ends lie 12 bases apart. This clone was seen a single time. Its cognate antigen has yet to be identified. The sample holds no much larger clone one base away, and base qualities are not on file.

The sample here was PBMCs, taken before ibrutinib treatment. The sequence joins TRBV19 to TRBJ2-3; too little of a D gene remains to name it. The clonotype comes from a human donor with chronic lymphocytic leukemia. This receptor carries the CDR3 CASSSPRKSTDTQYF. The DNA sequence reads TGTGCCAGTAGTTCGCCCAGAAAAAGCACAGATACGCAGTATTTT.